This paragraph reports one T cell receptor (beta chain). The antigen it recognizes is unknown. Base-call qualities are not available, and no considerably larger clone is one nucleotide away. The protocol used for the library was the immunoSEQ multiplex PCR assay. Under the source paper's analysis protocol: A statistical classification framework was built to diagnose cytomegalovirus status from the catalog of TCR beta chain sequences. Sourced from immuneACCESS, this table was stored by TCRdb with only in-frame sequences that have V and J called. A share of the clones is absent; for the studies checked, an unresolved V gene accounts for under half, and the remainder has no known explanation. The V and J calls and clone size are taken from that table; D and trimming were inferred from the DNA. For this sample the table gives some 350,000 clones, of which around 90% were detected only once. Over 1% of the sample is held by the ten biggest clonotypes.

The data derive from a study of cytomegalovirus exposure and HLA in healthy donors (dated by TCRdb to 2015 to 2018). About the investigation overall: According to a later analysis, one platform produced both the roughly 120 validation repertoires and the 730 or so repertoires of the first cohort. To predict cytomegalovirus infection status, the study combined high-throughput TCR immunosequencing, statistical association of individual TCRs with disease status, and machine learning. A separate validation cohort of over 95 different subjects was used in addition to the roughly 620-subject first cohort. The study aimed to test whether signatures of past pathogen exposure could be identified by cataloging public T cell receptors.

The germline V gene (reference sequence) specifies SEHNR as CDR1 and FQNEAQ as CDR2. V sheds 5 bases and J sheds 3 bases, leaving 5 bases between their ends. The CDR3 has 11 amino acids, counting the end cysteine and phenylalanine. The DNA shown is the 33-base CDR3, in frame from base 1. Results and caveats for the whole study, not just this receptor: In a later analysis, TCRs clustered in the first cohort were found to also tend to co-occur in the roughly 130 validation repertoires, with 90% to 95% of cluster scores above 0. It was suggested by the authors that the approach could potentially be generalized to other disease states and immunological phenotypes. Cytomegalovirus status was reported to be diagnosed by the classifier with high specificity and sensitivity in both the original and validation cohorts. The validation cohort had no HLA typing available for a later analysis, so co-occurrence within that cohort was assessed over all 120 or so repertoires. While some public TCRs were present in many individuals, most TCR sequences turned up only very rarely across donors. In the study, around 150 TCR beta chains were listed as associated with cytomegalovirus. Three of the identified cytomegalovirus-associated TCR beta chains were confirmed in vitro to be specific for cytomegalovirus antigens.

Donors formed part of the validation cohort, which comprised 120 subjects and was distinct from the first cohort of roughly 600 subjects. The receptor chain draws on TRBV7-9 and TRBJ2-7; no D segment can be confidently identified. The TCR originated in a woman aged 30 to 39 in good health and CMV-seropositive. Source material: PBMCs. DNA sequence: TGTGCCAGCAGCCCAGACTACGAGCAGTACTTC. It codes for CASSPDYEQYF.